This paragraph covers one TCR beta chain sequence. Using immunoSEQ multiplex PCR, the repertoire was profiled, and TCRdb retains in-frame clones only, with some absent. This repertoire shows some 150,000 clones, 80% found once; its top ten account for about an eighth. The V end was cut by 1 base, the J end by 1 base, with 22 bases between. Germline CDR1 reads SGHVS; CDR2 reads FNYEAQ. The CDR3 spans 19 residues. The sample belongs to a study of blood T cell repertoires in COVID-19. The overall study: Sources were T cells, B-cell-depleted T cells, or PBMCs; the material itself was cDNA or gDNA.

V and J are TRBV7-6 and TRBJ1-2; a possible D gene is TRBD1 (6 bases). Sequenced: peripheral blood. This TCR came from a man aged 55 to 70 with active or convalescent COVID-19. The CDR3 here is CASSLEGDKGQQVNYGYTF. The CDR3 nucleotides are TGTGCCAGCAGCTTAGAGGGGGATAAAGGGCAGCAGGTTAACTATGGCTACACCTTC.